This TCR beta chain originates from a study of blood T cell repertoires in COVID-19 (dated by TCRdb to 2018 to 2020). Some background on the complete study: Samples from collaborators originated in the United States, Italy and Spain and spanned both the acute and convalescent phases of COVID-19. The prospective study material was composed of cDNA or gDNA derived from T cells, B-cell-depleted T cells, or PBMCs. Deeply sampled blood TCRbeta repertoires from subjects exposed to, actively infected with, or recovered from COVID-19 were included in the dataset. A freely available public database, intended as a resource for researchers studying the immune response to SARS-CoV-2, is where the repertoires were released. The samples were drawn from two sources: the first 160 participants of the ongoing ImmuneRACE study, and 1,200 or so subjects contributed by 6 global collaborators. A de-identified subject ID, COVID-19 status, age in years and sex were almost always included in the sample metadata. Where available, HLA class I and class II types were obtained from metadata supplied by the sample provider rather than from assay-based typing. The investigation overall reported the following: Clinical and demographic metadata were provided uncurated, with the amount varying by source and participant.

Counted from cysteine to phenylalanine, this CDR3 has 14 amino acids. The retained sequence is limited to the CDR3, 42 bases, with the frame set at the first base. CDR1 is given as LGHNA and CDR2 as YNFKEQ, both from the germline V gene. V was cut back by 0 bases and J by 4 bases, leaving a gap of 7 bases between them. Each collaborating institution followed its own protocols to collect whole blood in K2EDTA tubes. For TCRbeta analysis, collaborators shipped samples in one of three forms: frozen whole blood, isolated PBMCs, or DNA extracted from either of those sample types. TCRbeta CDR3 regions were amplified from genomic DNA by means of the immunoSEQ Assay, a bias-controlled multiplex PCR. Per the source publication's procedure: Nucleated cell counts per sample were estimated from amplification of reference gene primers within the assay. To quantify the absolute abundance of each unique TCRbeta CDR3 rearrangement, sequence reads were collapsed and filtered. For each sample, productive Simpson clonality was calculated as the square root of Simpson's diversity index across productive rearrangements. TCRdb mirrors the immuneACCESS table, restricted to in-frame sequences. Some clones are absent from its copies; in checked studies, under half trace to an unresolved V gene, and the reason for the others is unknown. For V, J and clone size, that table is used; D and trimming come from the DNA. Here the sample has fewer than 100,000 clones; roughly nine tenths occur a single time. The ten biggest clones cover approximately 15% of the sample.

With respect to this clone: No antigen is known for it. Qualities for individual bases were not recorded, and no much larger clone is one base off.

Sequenced material: peripheral blood. The chain employs TRBV4-2 and TRBJ1-3, and the D gene may be TRBD1, 5 bases matching. The origin of this receptor is a man at least 80 years old in a cohort sampled during active COVID-19. The DNA sequence is given as TGTGCCAGCAGCCAAGACGCAGGGGGAAACACCATATATTTT. This is translated as CASSQDAGGNTIYF.